The 2 T cell receptor beta chains below were found in one sample sequenced in a study of control samples from healthy donors and cancer patients. The repertoire was sequenced with immunoSEQ multiplex PCR; TCRdb's copy has only in-frame clones and lacks some. The sample holds under 100,000 clones; about 88% are singletons and the top ten take about an eighth. Source material: blood. These receptors originate from a woman aged 65 to 85 in good health.

The rearrangement links TRBV12-3 or TRBV12-4 to TRBJ1-4; D is undetermined. Trimming removed 2 bases from V and 8 bases from J, with 3 bases in between. The CDR3 sequence is 11 residues long. For the CDR3, the DNA is TGTGCCAGCAGTTTATGGGAAAAACTGTTTTTT. Encoded protein: CASSLWEKLFF.

This clone is a singleton in its sample. The gene calls are TRBV19 and TRBJ1-2, with 9 bases identical to TRBD1. V was pared by 4 bases and J by 4 bases, with 10 bases of the junction left unmatched. Germline V lookup: CDR1 LNHDA, CDR2 SQIVND (reference sequence). The CDR3 runs 16 residues. DNA of the CDR3: TGTGCCAGTAGTACCACAGGGGGCAGCAGCGGCTATGGCTACACCTTC. Translating gives CASSTTGGSSGYGYTF.